A single T cell receptor (beta chain) is shown here with its context. Its antigen is undetermined. The CDR3 covers 15 residues. CDR1 and CDR2 (germline): WNHNN, SYGVQD (reference sequence). The V gene lost 0 bases and the J gene lost 0 bases, with 5 bases spanning the gap. Data came from immunoSEQ multiplex PCR; TCRdb stores just in-frame clones and leaves some out. The sample has about 120,000 clones, approximately 90% seen once; the top ten hold about 3%. Second-dose intervals of approximately 4 or approximately 12 weeks were pooled. The data were obtained in a study of T cell responses to AZD1222 COVID-19 vaccine. Notes on the study in general: Clonal diversity was possibly underestimated, and white British individuals and females predominated among donors. Seropositive at baseline were only a handful of AZD1222 recipients.

The V call is TRBV10-1, the J call TRBJ2-2; D is unresolved. This TCR derives from an adult who received the AZD1222 COVID-19 vaccine. This sample comprised peripheral blood, obtained 28 days after the second AZD1222 dose. The CDR3, as DNA: TGCGCCAGCAGTGAGTCCAGGTCGAACACCGGGGAGCTGTTTTTT. Translating gives CASSESRSNTGELFF.